These 30 T cell receptor beta chains were all obtained from the same sample, sequenced in a study of blood T cell repertoires in COVID-19. Data came from immunoSEQ multiplex PCR; TCRdb stores just in-frame clones and leaves some out. Of just over 90,000 clones in the sample, 80% were seen once. What was sequenced was peripheral blood. The receptor source for this set is a human donor in a cohort sampled during active COVID-19.

V and J are TRBV4-2 and TRBJ2-7; 7 bases are a match to TRBD2. V gave up 4 bases and J gave up 2 bases; unmatched junction bases: 11. Germline CDR1 reads LGHNA; CDR2 reads YNFKEQ. CDR3 length: 16 amino acids. The CDR3 region has the DNA TGTGCCAGCAGCCTCCAAGGCGGGACTACAACCTACGAGCAGTACTTC. Translation: CASSLQGGTTTYEQYF.

This sequence joins TRBV7-9 and TRBJ1-2; TRBD1 agrees at 7 bases. Germline loops: CDR1 SEHNR, CDR2 FQNEAQ (reference sequence). J lost 0 bases, V lost 1 base, and 5 bases had no gene match. The CDR3 length is 16 residues. The CDR3 DNA reads TGTGCCAGCAGCTTAGTGTGGGACAGTCCTAACTATGGCTACACCTTC. It encodes CASSLVWDSPNYGYTF.

The chain has TRBV27 and TRBJ2-7, with TRBD1 matching 10 bases. V lost 3 bases and J lost 4; bases outside the gene matches: 6. The CDR3 contains 15 residues. The germline V gene has CDR1 MNHEY and CDR2 SMNVEV (reference sequence). This CDR3 reads CASSFRDRGVYEQYF. The CDR3 coding sequence is TGTGCCAGCAGTTTCCGGGACAGGGGAGTGTACGAGCAGTACTTC.

This sequence joins TRBV9 and TRBJ2-7; D possibly corresponds to TRBD2 (5 bases). This CDR3 is 13 amino acids long. With 0 bases removed from V and 5 bases from J, the gap between germline ends came to 9 bases. The germline V gene has CDR1 SGDLS and CDR2 YYNGEE. CDR3 coding DNA: TGTGCCAGCAGCGTAGCTGGAGGCCACGAGCAGTACTTC. Amino acid sequence: CASSVAGGHEQYF.

CDR3: CASSFGQGTRSKNIQYF. The CDR3 coding sequence is TGTGCCAGCAGTTTTGGTCAGGGGACGAGGTCGAAAAACATTCAGTACTTC. The J gene is TRBJ2-4, the V gene TRBV28, with D possibly TRBD1 on 6 matching bases. V was cut by 3 bases and J by 4 bases, with 19 bases left in between. From germline, CDR1 is MDHEN and CDR2 SYDVKM. This CDR3 spans 17 amino acids.

This chain links TRBV24-1 with TRBJ2-2; 8 nucleotides line up with TRBD1. The CDR3 totals 14 residues. J lost 5 bases, V lost 7 bases, and 5 bases had no gene match. Germline V CDR1 and CDR2: KGHDR, SFDVKD. CDR3 sequence: CATRGQGWTGELFF. The CDR3 DNA is TGTGCCACCAGAGGACAGGGTTGGACCGGGGAGCTGTTTTTT.

The chain is built from TRBV15 and TRBJ2-7, with D possibly being TRBD1 (6 bases). The CDR3 spans 16 residues. The germline V gene has CDR1 LNHNV and CDR2 YYDKDF (reference sequence). The ends were cut back, 0 bases at V and 0 bases at J, with 12 bases in the middle. The CDR3 spells CATSRDQRTASYEQYF. In DNA form, the CDR3 reads TGTGCCACCAGCAGAGATCAGAGGACAGCCTCCTACGAGCAGTACTTC.

The chain combines TRBV5-1 with TRBJ1-2; D is perhaps TRBD1 (5 bases). V lost 3 bases to trimming and J lost 8 bases, with 20 bases between them. Germline loops: CDR1 SGHRS, CDR2 YFSETQ. The CDR3 spans 15 residues. The CDR3 nucleotides read TGCGCCAGCAGCTCGGCAGAGACAGCCGGCGACGGCTACACCTTC. Its translation is CASSSAETAGDGYTF.

This clone was counted between two and nine times. CDR3 region: CASSSGQTYSNQPQHF. In DNA form, the CDR3 reads TGCGCCAGCAGCTCGGGACAGACCTATAGCAATCAGCCCCAGCATTTT. The chain links TRBV23-1 to TRBJ1-5; 7 positions match TRBD1. TRBV23-1 is flagged as an ORF with uncertain function. The CDR3 is 16 amino acids. J lost 0 bases, V lost 6 bases, and 8 bases had no gene match.

The chain recombines TRBV24-1 with TRBJ1-2; the match to TRBD1 covers 8 bases. The CDR3 is 12 amino acids. Germline V gives CDR1 KGHDR, CDR2 SFDVKD. Trimming took 5 bases from V and 6 from J; bases not matched to a gene: 1. Here the CDR3 reads CATSGQGNGYTF. DNA of the CDR3: TGTGCCACCAGTGGACAGGGGAATGGCTACACCTTC.

The count of this clone is one. J is TRBJ2-1 and V is TRBV27; tentative D call: TRBD1 (5 bases). CDR1 and CDR2 (germline): MNHEY, SMNVEV (reference sequence). With 7 bases removed from V and 2 bases from J, the gap between germline ends came to 9 bases. This CDR3 is 13 amino acids long. For the CDR3, the DNA is TGTGCCAGCAAAAGACAGACCTACAATGAGCAGTTCTTC. It translates to CASKRQTYNEQFF.

V gene TRBV5-1 combines with J gene TRBJ1-1, with a possible D match to TRBD1 (5 bases). Trimming stripped 1 base from V and 1 base from J, with 8 bases between. Germline assignment: CDR1 SGHRS and CDR2 YFSETQ. The CDR3 runs 14 residues. The CDR3 loop reads CASSLPGQNTEAFF. CDR3 in DNA: TGCGCCAGCAGCTTGCCAGGGCAGAACACTGAAGCTTTCTTT.

The chain employs TRBV18 and TRBJ2-5, with 13 bases fitting TRBD2. Trimming cost V 3 bases and J 13 bases; bases outside gene matches: 11. This CDR3 comprises 15 residues. Germline assignment: CDR1 KGHSH and CDR2 LQKENI. CDR3 nucleotides: TGTGCCAGCTCACCGGAACTAGCGGGAGGGCCCCGTGTGTACTTC. Its protein is CASSPELAGGPRVYF.

The rearrangement uses TRBV28 and TRBJ2-7; 10 bases fit TRBD2. J gave up 5 bases and V 5 bases, and 6 bases lay outside the gene matches. Per germline, CDR1 MDHEN and CDR2 SYDVKM. CDR3 length: 14 amino acids. The CDR3 DNA sequence: TGTGCCAGCAGTCTAGCGGGAGTTAGGGACGAGCAGTACTTC. It specifies CASSLAGVRDEQYF.

The V gene is TRBV3-1 (or the pseudogene TRBV3-2), the J gene TRBJ2-1; possibly TRBD2 for D (5 bases). The germline V and J ends were trimmed by 4 bases and 7 bases, with 5 bases remaining between them. The V gene's germline CDR1 is LGHDT and CDR2 YNNKEL (reference sequence). The CDR3 spans 11 residues. For the CDR3, the DNA is TGTGCCAGCAGCCGAGGGAATGAGCAGTTCTTC. This codes for CASSRGNEQFF.

The chain employs TRBV7-2 and TRBJ1-6; 10 nucleotides match TRBD1. Germline CDR1 reads SGHTA; CDR2 reads FQGNSA. V dropped 6 bases and J dropped 6; count of bases not matched to a gene: 8. The CDR3 has 16 residues. The CDR3 loop reads CASRQTGGAFNSPLHF. The CDR3 nucleotides read TGTGCCAGCAGGCAGACAGGGGGCGCCTTTAATTCACCCCTCCACTTT. Based on the CDR3 plus reference TRBV7-2 and TRBJ1-6, the full variable domain is GAGVSQSPSNKVTEKGKDVELRCDPISGHTALYWYRQSLGQGLEFLIYFQGNSAPDKSGLPSDRFSAERTGGSVSTLTIQRTQQEDSAVYLCASRQTGGAFNSPLHFGNGTRLTVT.

This clone was seen ten or more times. V gene TRBV2 combines with J gene TRBJ2-5; TRBD1 matches 8 bases. Germline V gene lookup returns CDR1 SNHLY and CDR2 FYNNEI. This CDR3 comprises 14 residues. V was pared by 7 bases and J by 1 base, with 5 bases of the junction left unmatched. The CDR3 coding sequence is TGTGCCAGCAAAGCGACAGGGGTCCAAGAGACCCAGTACTTC. It encodes CASKATGVQETQYF.

V gene TRBV4-1 combines with J gene TRBJ2-2; 9 bases are a match to TRBD2. Germline V gene lookup returns CDR1 MGHRA and CDR2 YSYEKL. This CDR3 region has 20 residues. V lost 5 bases and J lost 0; bases outside the gene matches: 16. The CDR3 is CASSSRDGLAGGANTGELFF. For the CDR3, the DNA is TGCGCCAGCAGCTCACGAGACGGACTCGCGGGGGGGGCGAACACCGGGGAGCTGTTTTTT.

This chain links TRBV10-3 with TRBJ2-2; tentatively, D is TRBD2 (5 bases). Trimming took off 9 bases at V and 6 bases at J, with 8 bases between the two ends. The CDR3 runs 11 residues. Germline CDR1 reads ENHRY; CDR2 reads SYGVKD. The CDR3 sequence: CAIRGSGELFF. CDR3 bases: TGTGCCATTCGGGGTTCCGGGGAGCTGTTTTTT.

The chain combines TRBV10-3 with TRBJ2-7; unclear D gene. Germline V gene lookup returns CDR1 ENHRY and CDR2 SYGVKD. This CDR3 has 12 residues. V was shortened by 3 bases and J by 5 bases, with 8 bases between the two germline ends. CDR3 loop: CAISERLDEQYF. CDR3 DNA sequence: TGTGCCATCAGTGAACGGCTAGACGAGCAGTACTTC.

J is TRBJ2-7 and V is TRBV5-4; a weak D match, TRBD2 (6 bases). Germline loops: CDR1 SGHNT, CDR2 YYREEE (reference sequence). This CDR3 is built from 13 residues. Trimming took 0 bases from V and 9 from J, leaving 13 bases between them. The CDR3 nucleotides are TGTGCCAGCAGCTTGGCGGTTTTCGGGGGGCAGTACTTC. Translating gives CASSLAVFGGQYF.

This chain connects TRBV7-9 to TRBJ1-2; perhaps TRBD1 as D (5 bases). The length of the CDR3 is 13 residues. Trimming stripped 5 bases from V and 8 bases from J, with 15 bases between. Germline CDR1 SEHNR, CDR2 FQNEAQ (reference sequence). The CDR3 loop reads CASSRTTGYGYTF. DNA for the CDR3: TGTGCCAGCAGCCGAACTACAGGATACGGCTACACCTTC.

This clone showed up just a few times. The CDR3 DNA sequence: TGTGCCAGCACCGGACTAGCGGGAAATGAGCAGTTCTTC. It codes for CASTGLAGNEQFF. V and J are TRBV6-6 and TRBJ2-1; 12 bases map to TRBD2. Germline lookup yields CDR1 MNHNY and CDR2 SVGAGI (reference sequence). Trimming took 7 bases from V and 7 from J; bases not matched to a gene: 2. This CDR3 is built from 13 residues.

This clone appeared a single time. The genes are TRBV6-5 and TRBJ1-2; TRBD1 matches at 12 bases. Germline values: CDR1 MNHEY, CDR2 SVGAGI. The V gene end was trimmed by 6 bases and the J gene end by 6 bases; junction bases not matched to a gene: 8. The CDR3 has 15 residues. In DNA, the CDR3 is TGTGCCAGCAGGGGGACAGGGGGCTATGTTAATGGCTACACCTTC. It translates to CASRGTGGYVNGYTF.

This chain uses TRBV2 with TRBJ2-1; 9 positions agree with TRBD2. The CDR3 spans 13 residues. The germline V gene has CDR1 SNHLY and CDR2 FYNNEI. The CDR3 sequence is CAGASGIGNEQFF. CDR3 in DNA: TGTGCTGGGGCTAGCGGGATAGGCAATGAGCAGTTCTTC. Based on the CDR3 plus reference TRBV2 and TRBJ2-1, the full variable domain is EPEVTQTPSHQVTQMGQEVILRCVPISNHLYFYWYRQILGQKVEFLVSFYNNEISEKSEIFDDQFSVERPDGSNFTLKIRSTKLEDSAMYFCAGASGIGNEQFFGPGTRLTVL.

This clone was observed a single time. J is TRBJ1-6 and V is TRBV7-8; 7 nucleotides agree with TRBD1. This CDR3 is 14 amino acids long. V lost 5 bases to trimming and J lost 6 bases; unmatched junction nucleotides: 4. CDR1 and CDR2 from the germline V gene are SGHVS and FQNEAQ. CDR3 region: CASSAGQTNSPLHF. Here the CDR3 DNA reads TGTGCCAGCAGCGCGGGACAGACTAATTCACCCCTCCACTTT.

The rearrangement uses TRBV7-9 and TRBJ1-2, with 9 bases that match TRBD1. Looked up from germline, CDR1 is SEHNR and CDR2 is FQNEAQ (reference sequence). The CDR3 is 14 amino acids. The V gene end was trimmed by 4 bases and the J gene end by 5 bases; junction bases not matched to a gene: 5. CDR3 sequence: CASSWGQGDYGYTF. The CDR3 DNA is TGTGCCAGCAGCTGGGGACAGGGAGATTATGGCTACACCTTC.

The chain has TRBV2 and TRBJ1-5, with a possible D match to TRBD1 (6 bases). The V end was cut by 6 bases, the J end by 0 bases, with 21 bases between. CDR1 SNHLY and CDR2 FYNNEI come from the germline V gene. The CDR3 runs 18 residues. The CDR3 DNA follows: TGTGCCAGCAGCCCGACCGAGACAGGATTTTATAGCAATCAGCCCCAGCATTTT. Translation gives CASSPTETGFYSNQPQHF.

DNA for the CDR3: TGTGCCAGCAGTTTTGCCGAGGGGACAGGGGCCGAGCAGTACTTC. It translates to CASSFAEGTGAEQYF. V usage is TRBV28 and J usage is TRBJ2-7, with 10 bases aligning to TRBD1. Per germline, CDR1 MDHEN and CDR2 SYDVKM. V shed 3 bases and J 6 bases; nucleotides not matched to a gene: 8. The CDR3 consists of 15 residues.

The rearrangement uses TRBV28 and TRBJ2-7; D perhaps matches TRBD2 (5 bases). This CDR3 region has 13 residues. Trimming cost V 4 bases and J 3 bases, with 10 bases left between them. Germline CDR1 MDHEN, CDR2 SYDVKM. The CDR3 sequence: CASSSGIVYEQYF. CDR3 coding DNA: TGTGCCAGCAGTTCCGGGATCGTCTACGAGCAGTACTTC.